The following is a TCR beta chain sequence with its context. Germline loops: CDR1 ENHRY, CDR2 SYGVKD. V lost 2 bases and J lost 4; bases outside the gene matches: 3. CDR3 length: 14 amino acids. This sample is part of a study of blood T cell repertoires in COVID-19. Clones were sequenced by immunoSEQ multiplex PCR, and TCRdb holds only the in-frame ones, with some missing. The sample includes some 340,000 clones, 90% of them seen just once. This TCR derives from a young woman who had been exposed to COVID-19. What was sequenced was PBMCs or T cells enriched from blood (not recorded which). The V and J genes are TRBV10-3 and TRBJ1-1; 8 nucleotides align to TRBD1. CDR3 sequence: CAISEPTGVTEAFF. Here the CDR3 DNA reads TGTGCCATCAGTGAGCCGACAGGGGTCACTGAAGCTTTCTTT.